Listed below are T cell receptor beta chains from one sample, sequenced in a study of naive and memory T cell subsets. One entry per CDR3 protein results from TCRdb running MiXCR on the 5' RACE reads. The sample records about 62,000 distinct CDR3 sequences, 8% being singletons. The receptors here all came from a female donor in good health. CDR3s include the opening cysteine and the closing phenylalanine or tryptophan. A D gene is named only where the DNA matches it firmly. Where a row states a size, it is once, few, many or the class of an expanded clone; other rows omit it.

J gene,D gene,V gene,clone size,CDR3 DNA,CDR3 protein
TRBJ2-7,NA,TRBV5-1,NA,TGCGCCAGCAGCCTCGGACTACAGGGAGAGCAGTACTTC,CASSLGLQGEQYF
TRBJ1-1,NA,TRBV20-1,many,TGCAGTGCCAGCCCATCAGGAGCGAACACTGAAGCTTTCTTT,CSASPSGANTEAFF
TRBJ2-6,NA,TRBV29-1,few,TGCAGCGTTGAATCTGGTGGCTCTGGGGCCAACGTCCTGACTTTC,CSVESGGSGANVLTF
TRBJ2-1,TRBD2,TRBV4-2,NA,TGTGCCAGCAGCCAAGGAGTGAGCGGGAGGCTTCATGAGCAGTTCTTC,CASSQGVSGRLHEQFF
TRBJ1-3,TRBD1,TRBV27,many,TGTGCCAGCAGTTCGGGACAGGGACTAGCTGGAAACACCATATATTTT,CASSSGQGLAGNTIYF
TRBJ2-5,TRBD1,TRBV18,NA,TGTGCCAGCTCACCACCGGGAATAGGGGGCTTTGGAGAGACCCAGTACTTC,CASSPPGIGGFGETQYF
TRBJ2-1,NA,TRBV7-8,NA,TGTGCCAGCAGCTGGGGCAATGAGCAGTTCTTC,CASSWGNEQFF
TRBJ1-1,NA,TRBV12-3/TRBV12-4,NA,TGTGCCAGCAGTTTAGCGGTGAACACTGAAGCTTTCTTT,CASSLAVNTEAFF
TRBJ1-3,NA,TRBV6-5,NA,TGTGCCAGCAGTTACCGAGACAGGCGCTCTGGAAACACCATATATTTT,CASSYRDRRSGNTIYF
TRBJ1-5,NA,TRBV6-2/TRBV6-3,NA,TGTGCCAGCAGTTACGCCTCTAACGCATCTCCCCAGCATTTT,CASSYASNASPQHF
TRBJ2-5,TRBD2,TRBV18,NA,TGTGCCAGCTCACCATTAGCGGGAGGGCCCACGCGCCAAGAGACCCAGTACTTC,CASSPLAGGPTRQETQYF
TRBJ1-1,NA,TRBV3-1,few,TGTGCCAGCAGCCAAGATAGTCGGGGGCGAGCTTTCTTT,CASSQDSRGRAFF
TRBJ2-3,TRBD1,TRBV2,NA,TGTGCCATCTTGACAGGGGCGACAGATACGCAGTATTTT,CAILTGATDTQYF
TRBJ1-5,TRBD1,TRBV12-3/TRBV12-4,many,TGTGCCAGCAACGGGACAGGGTACAATCAGCCCCAGCATTTT,CASNGTGYNQPQHF
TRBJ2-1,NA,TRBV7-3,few,TGTGCCAGCAGCTTATCGGCCGTCAATTACAATGAGCAGTTCTTC,CASSLSAVNYNEQFF
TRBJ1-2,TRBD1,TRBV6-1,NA,TGTGCCAGCAGTAGAGGACAGGGGATAAACTATGGCTACACCTTC,CASSRGQGINYGYTF
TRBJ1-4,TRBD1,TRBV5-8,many,TGTGCCAGCAGCTTGGCGACAGGGGGCTTTGAAAAACTGTTTTTT,CASSLATGGFEKLFF
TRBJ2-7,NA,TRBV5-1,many,TGCGCCAGCAGTTCGTGGGCGGGGGCCTCCTACGAGCAGTACTTC,CASSSWAGASYEQYF
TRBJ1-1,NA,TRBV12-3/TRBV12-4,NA,TGTGCCAGCAGTTTTGGCAGGGCAGTCTCTGAAGCTTTCTTT,CASSFGRAVSEAFF
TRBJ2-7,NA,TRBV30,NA,TGTGCCTGGAGTGTACAGTATTCCTCCTACGAGCAGTACTTC,CAWSVQYSSYEQYF
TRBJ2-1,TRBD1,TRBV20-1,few,TGCAGTGCCCTACAGGGGGGATCCTACAATGAGCAGTTCTTC,CSALQGGSYNEQFF
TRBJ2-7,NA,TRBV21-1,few,TGTGCCAGCAGCAAAGCGCGAGGCGGGGGCCCCTACGAGCAGTACTTC,CASSKARGGGPYEQYF
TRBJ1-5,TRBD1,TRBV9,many,TGTGCCAGCAGCCCAGGGGGATGGAATCAGCCCCAGCATTTT,CASSPGGWNQPQHF